This T cell receptor beta chain was profiled in a study of resident and recirculating memory T cells in vitiligo (dated by TCRdb to 2017 to 2018). Regarding the research as a whole: For TCR beta sequencing, each of a few stable vitiligo patients provided PBMCs along with epidermis taken by shave biopsy from two lesional and two nonlesional sites. Without any cell sorting, samples were homogenized immediately before genomic DNA was extracted using the Qiagen DNeasy Blood & Tissue Kit. The human TCR beta sequencing was designed to test whether specific clones found in lesional vitiligo skin differed from the clones found in nonlesional skin and in blood.

TCR beta chains were amplified from genomic DNA using the immunoSEQ hsTCRB kit. TCR beta libraries were sequenced on an Illumina MiSeq instrument by the immunoSEQ service. The study's own analysis went as follows. Repertoire data were analyzed with the immunoSEQ Analyzer. Entries here come from immuneACCESS through TCRdb and include only in-frame sequences with V and J called. Some clones fail to appear in such tables; in the studies checked, an unresolved V gene covers under half of the shortfall, and the cause of the remainder is unknown. V and J calls and clone size are given by that table; D and trimming were obtained from the DNA. The sample table shows approximately 69,000 clones, and more than 85% are seen once. Around 4.6% of the sample is taken by the ten largest. The study at large found these results: Mechanistic studies in the future are needed to assess how much the detected T cell clones and the human Trm pools versus Tcm pools each contribute. Clonality was not the same from one vitiligo lesion to another, and no unique dominant TCR clone turned up. Because TCR sequences were not shared across biopsy sites or across patients, the findings suggest that different lesions are infiltrated by different T cell clones, a pattern described as private specificity. Even within a single patient, overlap and correlation analysis found no significant repertoire overlap between any biopsies apart from each lesion compared with itself.

Stable vitiligo was defined as no change in lesions over the previous 6 months. Stable patients also had to lack confetti depigmentation, a clinical sign of active vitiligo. Any patient who had received treatment in the previous three months was excluded. PBMCs were isolated from heparinized blood by Ficoll density gradient centrifugation and were subsequently flash-frozen. Comment on this clone: No antigen is known for it. Base quality data are lacking; no much larger clone is found one base away.

The sequence derives from a male donor with vitiligo. The sample comprised blood.

The CDR3 protein sequence reads: CASRPDRGNTEAFF. The DNA sequence is TGTGCCAGCAGACCGGACAGGGGTAACACTGAAGCTTTCTTT. The rearranged chain carries TRBV6-5 and TRBJ1-1, and 9 bases in between align with TRBD1. From the cysteine up to the phenylalanine, the CDR3 has a length of 14 residues. CDR3 DNA only is kept here, 42 bases in frame from base 1. The germline V gene specifies MNHEY as CDR1 and SVGAGI as CDR2. Germline trimming amounts to 6 bases on V and 2 bases on J, with 4 as the count of junction bases outside the gene matches.